This TCR beta chain is drawn from a study of identical twins. Whole-study findings and limits: Rather than following the same donors, the conclusions depended on cross-sectional statistical analysis.

Trimming took 4 bases from V and 5 from J; bases not matched to a gene: 4. The germline V gene encodes CDR1 SEHNR and CDR2 FQNEAQ (reference sequence). CDR3 size: 14 residues. Template switching (which added a universal primer site) was used, and cDNA carried unique molecular identifiers. TCRdb redid the calling of the 5' RACE reads with MiXCR, one entry per CDR3 protein. The sample includes under 300,000 distinct CDR3 sequences, approximately 5.9% of them seen just once. In regard to this clonotype: Its antigen is undetermined.

The sample also formed part of further work on T cells expressing NK-cell markers. Per that paper: CD8+ T cells in over five donors included dominant NKG2C+ clonotypes at roughly 1.0-7.0%.

Source material: CD8+ T cells sorted from blood. The chain combines TRBV7-9 with TRBJ2-3, with 9 bases fitting TRBD1. The TCR was taken from a woman aged 18 to 35 in good health. CDR3 amino acids: CASSWDRALDTQYF. CDR3 coding DNA: TGTGCCAGCAGCTGGGACAGGGCCTTAGATACGCAGTATTTT.